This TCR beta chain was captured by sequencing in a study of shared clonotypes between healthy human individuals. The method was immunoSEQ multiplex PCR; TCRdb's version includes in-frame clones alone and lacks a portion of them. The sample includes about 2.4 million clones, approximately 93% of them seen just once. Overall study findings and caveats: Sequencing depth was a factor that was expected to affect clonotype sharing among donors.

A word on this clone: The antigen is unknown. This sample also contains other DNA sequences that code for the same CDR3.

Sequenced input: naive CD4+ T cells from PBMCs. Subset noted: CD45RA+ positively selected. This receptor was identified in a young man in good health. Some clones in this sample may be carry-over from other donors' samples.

The CDR3 loop is CASSYSGVNTGELFF. DNA of the CDR3: TGTGCCAGCAGTTACTCCGGGGTGAACACCGGGGAGCTGTTTTTT. V and J are TRBV6-5 and TRBJ2-2; a weak D match, TRBD2 (5 bases). The germline V and J ends were trimmed by 0 bases and 1 base, with 6 bases remaining between them. The length of the CDR3 is 15 residues. CDR1 and CDR2 (germline): MNHEY, SVGAGI.